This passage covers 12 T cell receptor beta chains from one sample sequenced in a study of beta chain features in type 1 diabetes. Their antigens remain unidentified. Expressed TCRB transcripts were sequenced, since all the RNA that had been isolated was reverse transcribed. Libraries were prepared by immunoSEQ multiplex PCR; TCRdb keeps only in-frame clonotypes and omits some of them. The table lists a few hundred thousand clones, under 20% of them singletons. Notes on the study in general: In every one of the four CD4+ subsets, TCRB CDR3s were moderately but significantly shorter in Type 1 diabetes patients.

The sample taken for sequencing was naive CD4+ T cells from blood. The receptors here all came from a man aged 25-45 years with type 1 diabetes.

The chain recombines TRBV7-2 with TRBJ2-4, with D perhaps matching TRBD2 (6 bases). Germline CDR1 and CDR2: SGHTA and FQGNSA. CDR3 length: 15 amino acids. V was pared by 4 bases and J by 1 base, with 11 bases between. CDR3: CASSYGSFAKNIQYF. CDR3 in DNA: TGTGCCAGCAGCTACGGGAGCTTTGCCAAAAACATTCAGTACTTC.

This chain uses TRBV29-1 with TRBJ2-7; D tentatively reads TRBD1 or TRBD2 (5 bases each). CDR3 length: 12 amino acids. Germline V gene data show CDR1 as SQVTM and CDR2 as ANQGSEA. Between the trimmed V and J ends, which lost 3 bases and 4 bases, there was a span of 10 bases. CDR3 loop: CSVEGRQYEQYF. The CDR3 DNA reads TGCAGCGTTGAGGGACGACAATACGAGCAGTACTTC.

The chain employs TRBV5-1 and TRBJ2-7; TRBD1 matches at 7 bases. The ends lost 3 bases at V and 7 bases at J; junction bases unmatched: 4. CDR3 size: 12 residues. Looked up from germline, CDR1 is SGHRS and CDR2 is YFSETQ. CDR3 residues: CASSSQGREQYF. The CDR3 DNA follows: TGCGCCAGCAGCTCACAGGGGCGAGAGCAGTACTTC.

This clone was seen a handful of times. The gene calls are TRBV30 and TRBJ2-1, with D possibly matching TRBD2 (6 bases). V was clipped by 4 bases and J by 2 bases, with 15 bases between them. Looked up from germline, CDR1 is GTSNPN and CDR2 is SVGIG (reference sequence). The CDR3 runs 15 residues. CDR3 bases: TGTGCCTGGACCCACGGCGCGGGGACCTACAATGAGCAGTTCTTC. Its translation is CAWTHGAGTYNEQFF.

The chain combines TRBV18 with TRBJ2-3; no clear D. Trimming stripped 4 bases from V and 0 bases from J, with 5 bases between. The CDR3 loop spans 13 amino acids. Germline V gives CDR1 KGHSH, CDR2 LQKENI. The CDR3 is CASSRDSTDTQYF. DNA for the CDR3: TGTGCCAGCTCACGGGATAGCACAGATACGCAGTATTTT.

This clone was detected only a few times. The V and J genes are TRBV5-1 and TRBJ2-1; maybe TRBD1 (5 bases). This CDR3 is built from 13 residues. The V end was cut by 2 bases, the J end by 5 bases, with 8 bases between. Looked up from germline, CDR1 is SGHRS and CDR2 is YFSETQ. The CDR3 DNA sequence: TGCGCCAGCAGCTTACAGGTAAACAATGAGCAGTTCTTC. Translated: CASSLQVNNEQFF. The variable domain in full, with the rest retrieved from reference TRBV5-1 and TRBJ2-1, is KAGVTQTPRYLIKTRGQQVTLSCSPISGHRSVSWYQQTPGQGLQFLFEYFSETQRNKGNFPGRFSGRQFSNSRSEMNVSTLELGDSALYLCASSLQVNNEQFFGPGTRLTVL.

CDR3 amino acids: CASSLDGSVFEQYF. CDR3 DNA sequence: TGCGCCAGCAGCTTGGACGGGAGTGTTTTCGAGCAGTACTTC. This rearrangement joins TRBV5-1 to TRBJ2-7, with a possible D match to TRBD2 (6 bases). The length of the CDR3 is 14 residues. Germline-derived CDR1 and CDR2 are SGHRS and YFSETQ. The V gene lost 0 bases and the J gene lost 6 bases, with 13 bases spanning the gap.

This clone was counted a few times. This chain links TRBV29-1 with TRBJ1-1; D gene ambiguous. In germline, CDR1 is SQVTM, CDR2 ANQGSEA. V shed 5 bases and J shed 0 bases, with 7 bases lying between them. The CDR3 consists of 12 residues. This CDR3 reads CSVNALNTEAFF. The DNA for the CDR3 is TGCAGCGTTAATGCCTTGAACACTGAAGCTTTCTTT.

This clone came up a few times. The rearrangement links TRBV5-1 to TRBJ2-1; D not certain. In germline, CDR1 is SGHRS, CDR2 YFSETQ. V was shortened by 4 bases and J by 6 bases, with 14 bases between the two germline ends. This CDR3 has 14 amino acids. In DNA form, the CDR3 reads TGCGCCAGCAGCCGTGCGTCATTGCGCAATGAGCAGTTCTTC. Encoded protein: CASSRASLRNEQFF.

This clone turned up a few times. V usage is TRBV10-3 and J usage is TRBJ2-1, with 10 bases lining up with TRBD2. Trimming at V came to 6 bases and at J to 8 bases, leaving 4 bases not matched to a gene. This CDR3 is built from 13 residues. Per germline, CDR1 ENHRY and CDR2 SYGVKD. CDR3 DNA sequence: TGTGCCATCAGGGTAGCGGGAGGCTATGAGCAGTTCTTC. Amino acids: CAIRVAGGYEQFF.

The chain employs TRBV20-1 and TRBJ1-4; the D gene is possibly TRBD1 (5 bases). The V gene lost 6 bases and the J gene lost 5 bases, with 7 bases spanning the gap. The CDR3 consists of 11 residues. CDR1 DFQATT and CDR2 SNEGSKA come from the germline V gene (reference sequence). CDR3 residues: CSARQNEKLFF. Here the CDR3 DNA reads TGCAGTGCAAGACAGAATGAAAAACTGTTTTTT.

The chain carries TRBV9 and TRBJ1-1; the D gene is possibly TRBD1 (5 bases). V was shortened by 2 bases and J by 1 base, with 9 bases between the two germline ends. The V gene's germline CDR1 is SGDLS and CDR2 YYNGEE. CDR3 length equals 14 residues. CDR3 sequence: CASSVSQENTEAFF. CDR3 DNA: TGTGCCAGCAGCGTGTCACAGGAGAACACTGAAGCTTTCTTT.